A single count supports the clone carrying this TCR beta chain. Its antigen is currently unknown. V was clipped by 3 bases and J by 7 bases, with 9 bases between them. Germline V gives CDR1 LGHDT, CDR2 YNNKEL (reference sequence). CDR3 length equals 12 residues. 0.5 to 1 ug RNA was reverse transcribed with random hexamers. An immunoSEQ multiplex PCR generated amplified TCR beta CDR3 products spanning 54 Vbeta and 13 Jbeta. TCRdb ran MiXCR on the immunoSEQ multiplex PCR reads and lists one entry per CDR3 protein. The table includes 200,000 to 250,000 distinct CDR3 sequences, about 95% detected once. This specimen comes from a study of CD8 T cells in Susac syndrome. Study findings and constraints: CD4+ T cell repertoires in Susac syndrome exhibited no evidence of clonal expansion.

The chain carries TRBV3-1 and TRBJ1-2; no firm D call. What was sequenced was CD4+ T cells from PBMCs. The receptor was derived from a human donor with Susac syndrome. DNA of the CDR3: TGTGCCAGCAGCCACACGAGCGGTGGCTACACCTTC. The encoded protein is CASSHTSGGYTF.